A single sample is the source of the 27 T cell receptor beta chains below, sequenced in a study of cytomegalovirus exposure and HLA in healthy donors. With 60 Vbeta and 13 Jbeta primers, the PCR was carried out. Generated by immunoSEQ multiplex PCR, the TCRdb table keeps only in-frame clones and is missing some. In all, the sample yields 200,000 or so clones. Specimen: PBMCs. The receptor set was obtained from a boy between 10 and 17 years old in good health and CMV-seronegative.

The chain carries TRBV30 and TRBJ1-2; D uncertain. Trimming left V 2 bases short and J 6 bases short, with 7 bases between. Per the germline V gene, CDR1 is GTSNPN and CDR2 is SVGIG (reference sequence). The CDR3 is made up of 11 amino acids. CDR3 sequence reads: CAWSLGDGYTF. The CDR3 coding sequence is TGTGCCTGGAGTTTGGGCGATGGCTACACCTTC.

The rearrangement links TRBV4-1 to TRBJ1-1; no reliable D call. Germline CDR1 MGHRA, CDR2 YSYEKL. The V end lost 3 bases, the J end lost 2 bases, and 7 bases lay between the germline ends. This CDR3 is built from 13 residues. The CDR3 spells CASSHNSNTEAFF. CDR3 coding DNA: TGCGCCAGCAGCCACAACAGCAACACTGAAGCTTTCTTT.

The rearrangement joins TRBV11-2 to TRBJ2-3; TRBD2 matches 9 bases. Germline loops: CDR1 SGHAT, CDR2 FQNNGV. The CDR3 is made up of 15 amino acids. With 1 base clipped from V and 6 bases from J, the junction kept 5 bases outside the gene matches. The CDR3 region has the DNA TGTGCCAGCAGCTTAGCCTCTAGCGGGGCTGATACGCAGTATTTT. Its protein product is CASSLASSGADTQYF.

The V call is TRBV27, the J call TRBJ2-4; TRBD1 is a possible D gene (5 bases). Trimming took off 6 bases at V and 5 bases at J, with 14 bases between the two ends. This CDR3 region has 14 residues. The V gene's germline CDR1 is MNHEY and CDR2 SMNVEV (reference sequence). The CDR3 region is CASRGPSRENIQYF. CDR3 nucleotides: TGTGCCAGCAGAGGACCATCCAGGGAAAACATTCAGTACTTC.

The V and J genes are TRBV30 and TRBJ2-2, with a possible D match to TRBD1 (6 bases). This CDR3 region has 14 residues. V lost 5 bases and J lost 4, with 14 bases in between. Per germline, CDR1 GTSNPN and CDR2 SVGIG (reference sequence). The CDR3 region has the DNA TGTGCCTGGGGCACAGGGATCGGCACCGGGGAGCTGTTTTTT. This encodes CAWGTGIGTGELFF.

The chain has TRBV5-1 and TRBJ2-5; 8 bases line up with TRBD1. The CDR3 length is 14 residues. V lost 3 bases, J lost 5 bases, and 6 bases stayed unmatched. Germline-derived CDR1 and CDR2 are SGHRS and YFSETQ. The chain's CDR3 is CASSSQGAMETQYF. In nucleotides, the CDR3 is TGCGCCAGCAGCTCCCAGGGGGCTATGGAGACCCAGTACTTC.

V usage is TRBV18 and J usage is TRBJ2-1; D uncertain. V dropped 0 bases and J dropped 12 bases, with 3 bases sitting between them. Looked up from germline, CDR1 is KGHSH and CDR2 is LQKENI. The CDR3 length is 10 residues. This CDR3 reads CASSPPGQFF. Here the CDR3 DNA reads TGTGCCAGCTCACCACCCGGGCAGTTCTTC. The full variable domain, in which reference TRBV18 and TRBJ2-1 provide the parts outside the CDR3, is NAGVMQNPRHLVRRRGQEARLRCSPMKGHSHVYWYRQLPEEGLKFMVYLQKENIIDESGMPKERFSAEFPKEGPSILRIQQVVRGDSAAYFCASSPPGQFFGPGTRLTVL.

The chain links TRBV11-2 to TRBJ2-5; weak D call: TRBD1 (6 bases). The CDR3 is 13 amino acids. Between the trimmed V and J ends, which lost 6 bases and 3 bases, there was a span of 11 bases. Germline values: CDR1 SGHAT, CDR2 FQNNGV. The CDR3 reads CASRPAGEETQYF. The CDR3 coding sequence is TGTGCCAGCAGGCCTGCAGGGGAAGAGACCCAGTACTTC.

V is TRBV2 and J is TRBJ1-2; a possible D gene is TRBD1 (6 bases). Germline lookup yields CDR1 SNHLY and CDR2 FYNNEI. This CDR3 has 13 amino acids. Trimming took off 7 bases at V and 8 bases at J, with 17 bases between the two ends. The CDR3, as DNA: TGTGCCAGCACAGACAGGTCAATGTCGGGCTACACCTTC. This codes for CASTDRSMSGYTF.

The chain is built from TRBV6-1 and TRBJ1-4; TRBD1 matches 7 bases. The CDR3 runs 15 residues. The germline V gene encodes CDR1 MNHNS and CDR2 SASEGT. With 4 bases clipped from V and 9 bases from J, the junction kept 11 bases outside the gene matches. CDR3: CASSALQGKRQKLFF. The DNA of the CDR3 is TGTGCCAGCAGTGCCCTACAGGGGAAGAGGCAAAAACTGTTTTTT.

The V call is TRBV7-6, the J call TRBJ2-3; D uncertain. The CDR3 is 14 residues long. Germline-derived CDR1 and CDR2 are SGHVS and FNYEAQ. Between the trimmed V and J ends, which lost 5 bases and 4 bases, there was a span of 13 bases. The CDR3 DNA sequence: TGTGCCAGCAGCCCCTCTGCCACGGCAGATACGCAGTATTTT. Encoded protein: CASSPSATADTQYF.

This chain joins TRBV5-1 and TRBJ1-1; D is undetermined. Germline lookup yields CDR1 SGHRS and CDR2 YFSETQ. The V end was cut by 4 bases, the J end by 0 bases, with 16 bases between. The CDR3 consists of 16 residues. In nucleotides, the CDR3 is TGCGCCAGCAGCCTTACCTCGCGGGTTTTGAACACTGAAGCTTTCTTT. It encodes CASSLTSRVLNTEAFF. The whole variable domain, remainder taken from reference TRBV5-1 and TRBJ1-1, is KAGVTQTPRYLIKTRGQQVTLSCSPISGHRSVSWYQQTPGQGLQFLFEYFSETQRNKGNFPGRFSGRQFSNSRSEMNVSTLELGDSALYLCASSLTSRVLNTEAFFGQGTRLTVV.

DNA for the CDR3: TGCAGCGTCGGACTAGCTAAAGATACGCAGTATTTT. It is translated as CSVGLAKDTQYF. V gene TRBV29-1 combines with J gene TRBJ2-3, with TRBD2 identical over 8 bases. CDR1 is SQVTM and CDR2 is ANQGSEA in the germline V gene. CDR3 length equals 12 residues. After removal of 6 bases from V and 5 bases from J, the junction contained 4 bases not matched to a gene.

The V gene is TRBV7-6, the J gene TRBJ1-1; 8 nucleotides align to TRBD1. The junction had 5 bases not matched to a gene; V was cut back by 3 bases and J by 2 bases. Germline V gene lookup returns CDR1 SGHVS and CDR2 FNYEAQ. This CDR3 has 15 residues. CDR3 region: CASSFGQGLNTEAFF. The CDR3 nucleotides read TGTGCCAGCAGCTTCGGACAGGGCCTAAACACTGAAGCTTTCTTT.

V and J are TRBV19 and TRBJ2-5, with TRBD1 identical over 10 bases. In germline, CDR1 is LNHDA, CDR2 SQIVND (reference sequence). The V gene end was trimmed by 9 bases and the J gene end by 2 bases; junction bases not matched to a gene: 6. The CDR3 runs to 14 residues. CDR3 in amino acids: CASSGTGAQETQYF. In DNA form, the CDR3 reads TGTGCCAGCTCGGGGACAGGGGCGCAAGAGACCCAGTACTTC.

This chain connects TRBV4-1 to TRBJ1-4; 8 bases are shared with TRBD1. CDR3 length: 15 amino acids. The V gene's germline CDR1 is MGHRA and CDR2 YSYEKL. J gave up 8 bases and V 1 base, and 6 bases lay outside the gene matches. CDR3 nucleotide sequence: TGCGCCAGCAGCCAAGTAGGACAGGGCAGAGAAAAACTGTTTTTT. Residues: CASSQVGQGREKLFF.

The chain links TRBV18 to TRBJ2-5, with a tentative D call TRBD2 (5 bases). Between the trimmed V and J ends, which lost 6 bases and 1 base, there was a span of 12 bases. Germline CDR1 KGHSH, CDR2 LQKENI. The length of the CDR3 is 14 residues. The CDR3 protein is CASSGNTFQETQYF. CDR3 nucleotide sequence: TGTGCCAGCTCCGGGAACACCTTCCAAGAGACCCAGTACTTC.

The chain employs TRBV11-1 and TRBJ2-1, with a weak D call TRBD2 (6 bases). This CDR3 is built from 16 residues. Germline V CDR1 and CDR2: SGHAT, FQDESV (reference sequence). Deletions cut 0 bases from V and 0 bases from J, with 9 bases between. The CDR3 spells CASSLARDHSYNEQFF. The CDR3 DNA reads as TGTGCCAGCAGCTTAGCGCGGGACCACTCCTACAATGAGCAGTTCTTC.

The chain uses TRBV15 and TRBJ2-5; 9 bases map to TRBD1. The CDR3 runs to 15 residues. The trim removed 7 bases at V and 2 bases at J, leaving 8 bases unmatched. In germline, CDR1 is LNHNV, CDR2 YYDKDF (reference sequence). The CDR3 DNA follows: TGTGCCACCACCGGGACAGGGTTAATTCAAGAGACCCAGTACTTC. This codes for CATTGTGLIQETQYF.

The chain joins TRBV27 to TRBJ2-7; a weak D match, TRBD2 (5 bases). This CDR3 comprises 15 residues. CDR1 is MNHEY, CDR2 SMNVEV, per germline (reference sequence). Trimming cost V 4 bases and J 1 base, with 14 bases left between them. The chain's CDR3 is CASSYSARLSYEQYF. For the CDR3, the DNA is TGTGCCAGCAGTTATAGCGCCCGTCTATCCTACGAGCAGTACTTC.

The chain uses TRBV19 and TRBJ2-1, with D perhaps matching TRBD1 (5 bases). The CDR3 runs to 14 residues. CDR1 is LNHDA and CDR2 is SQIVND in the germline V gene (reference sequence). The V end lost 5 bases, the J end lost 3 bases, and 11 bases lay between the germline ends. CDR3 in DNA: TGTGCCAGTAGTTCCCCAGGGTACTACAATGAGCAGTTCTTC. Protein sequence: CASSSPGYYNEQFF.

The rearrangement joins TRBV10-3 to TRBJ1-5; TRBD1 aligns across 7 bases. CDR3 length equals 13 residues. V shed 7 bases, J shed 4 bases, and the junction held 4 bases outside the gene matches. CDR1 is ENHRY and CDR2 is SYGVKD in the germline V gene. CDR3 region: CAIKGAANQPQHF. The CDR3 DNA is TGTGCCATCAAGGGGGCAGCAAATCAGCCCCAGCATTTT.

This chain uses TRBV4-1 with TRBJ2-3, with 12 bases matching TRBD2. CDR1 is MGHRA and CDR2 is YSYEKL in the germline V gene. Losses at the gene ends were 1 base for V and 2 bases for J; bases not matched to a gene: 7. The CDR3 consists of 18 residues. Here the CDR3 DNA reads TGCGCCAGCAGCCAAGGGGTCCTAGCGGGGGGGCCCACAGATACGCAGTATTTT. Translation: CASSQGVLAGGPTDTQYF.

The gene calls are TRBV7-2 and TRBJ1-4; D is undetermined. The CDR3 is 13 amino acids. V lost 5 bases and J 8 bases, leaving 12 bases between the germline ends. Looked up from germline, CDR1 is SGHTA and CDR2 is FQGNSA. CDR3 residues: CASSPTLGEKLFF. CDR3 coding DNA: TGTGCCAGCAGCCCTACACTCGGGGAAAAACTGTTTTTT.

The chain joins TRBV11-2 to TRBJ1-1, with D tentatively TRBD1 (5 bases). The CDR3 has 14 amino acids. Germline CDR1 is SGHAT and CDR2 is FQNNGV. V lost 5 bases, J lost 4 bases, and 14 bases lay in between. As DNA, the CDR3 is TGTGCCAGCAGCCCGGCGAGACAGATCACTGAAGCTTTCTTT. Its protein product is CASSPARQITEAFF.

V and J are TRBV7-2 and TRBJ1-3; D ambiguous. V was shortened by 5 bases and J by 0 bases, with 11 bases between the two germline ends. The CDR3 extends over 15 amino acids. CDR1 and CDR2 (germline): SGHTA, FQGNSA. The CDR3 protein is CASSPGGTSGNTIYF. The CDR3 coding sequence is TGTGCCAGCAGCCCGGGAGGAACCTCTGGAAACACCATATATTTT.

This chain joins TRBV5-5 and TRBJ2-7; TRBD1 matches at 9 bases. CDR1 is SGHKS, CDR2 YYEKEE, per germline (reference sequence). The length of the CDR3 is 13 residues. With 5 bases clipped from V and 6 bases from J, the junction kept 6 bases outside the gene matches. The CDR3 region is CASRGQGPGEQYF. The DNA for the CDR3 is TGTGCCAGCAGGGGACAGGGTCCGGGCGAGCAGTACTTC.